A selection of T cell receptor beta chains follows, all from one sample in a study of T cell changes during pregnancy in multiple sclerosis. Libraries were prepared by immunoSEQ multiplex PCR; TCRdb keeps only in-frame clonotypes and omits some of them. This table has about 98,000 clones, 90% to 95% appearing once. The starting material was peripheral blood, obtained after pregnancy. The origin of the receptors is a female donor in good health, enrolled as a control in a pregnancy study. CDR3s include the opening cysteine and the closing phenylalanine or tryptophan. The D gene is left open where the match is weak. Expanded clones are given a class, and other clones once, few, many or no size at all.

j_gene | d_gene | v_gene | abundance | CDR3nt | CDR3aa
TRBJ1-2 | NA | TRBV7-9 | NA | TGTGCCAGCAGCTTTTTGGAGTCCGGGGGCTACACCTTC | CASSFLESGGYTF
TRBJ2-7 | TRBD2 | TRBV28 | NA | TGTGCCAGCAGTTTATTTGCGGGAGGGTCGAACGAGCAGTACTTC | CASSLFAGGSNEQYF
TRBJ1-1 | NA | TRBV25-1 | NA | TGTGCCAGCAGTGTCGGAGTCCTGAACACTGAAGCTTTCTTT | CASSVGVLNTEAFF
TRBJ2-3 | NA | TRBV7-8 | NA | TGTGCCAGCAGCTTAGTCGACTTGAGCACAGATACGCAGTATTTT | CASSLVDLSTDTQYF
TRBJ1-4 | TRBD1 | TRBV4-1 | few | TGCGCCAGCAACAGGGGAAATGAAAAACTGTTTTTT | CASNRGNEKLFF
TRBJ2-1 | TRBD1 | TRBV9 | NA | TGTGCCAGCAGCGCGACAGGGGGCGCCCCGAATGAGCAGTTCTTC | CASSATGGAPNEQFF
TRBJ1-2 | NA | TRBV27 | NA | TGTGCCAGCAGTCACCATATCGGGGGGTACGGCTACACCTTC | CASSHHIGGYGYTF
TRBJ1-6 | TRBD1 | TRBV19 | once | TGTGCCAGTTGCCACAGGGGTAATTCACCCCTCCACTTT | CASCHRGNSPLHF
TRBJ2-1 | NA | TRBV14 | NA | TGTGCCAGCACCGTCTATGTCGGCAATGAGCAGTTCTTC | CASTVYVGNEQFF
TRBJ1-1 | TRBD1 | TRBV7-9 | NA | TGTGCCAGCAGCTTATCGGGACAGGGAAACACTGAAGCTTTCTTT | CASSLSGQGNTEAFF
TRBJ2-1 | NA | TRBV29-1 | NA | TGCAGCGTTCCAGCGTCGATTATAGATTACAATGAGCAGTTCTTC | CSVPASIIDYNEQFF
TRBJ2-7 | TRBD2 | TRBV4-2 | NA | TGTGCCAGCAGCGACCTAGCGGGTGACCAGATTTTCTACGAGCAGTACTTC | CASSDLAGDQIFYEQYF
TRBJ1-4 | NA | TRBV7-2 | NA | TGTGCCAGCAGCTCCCATGGAGGGCGAGAAAAACTGTTTTTT | CASSSHGGREKLFF
TRBJ1-1 | TRBD1 | TRBV27 | NA | TGTGCCAGCAGGGGACAGGTGAACACTGAAGCTTTCTTT | CASRGQVNTEAFF
TRBJ2-2 | TRBD2 | TRBV10-3 | once | TGTGCCATCAGTCCTACTAGCGTTGGCGCCGGGGAGCTGTTTTTT | CAISPTSVGAGELFF
TRBJ1-2 | NA | TRBV20-1 | once | TGCAGTGCTAGAGGGCCTTCTGGCTACACCTTC | CSARGPSGYTF
TRBJ2-4 | NA | TRBV6-1 | NA | TGTGCCAGCAGTGGGGGGGTAGGGAACATTCAGTACTTC | CASSGGVGNIQYF